This TCR beta chain was profiled in a study of T cells in Graves' hyperthyroidism and ophthalmopathy. There were TCR beta CDR3 regions amplified from RNA transcripts. The HTBI primer set drove a first-round RT-PCR of the TCR CDR3. TCRdb analysed the multiplex PCR reads with MiXCR anew, one entry per CDR3 protein. This table holds around 380,000 distinct CDR3 sequences, about 13% found once. Germline loops: CDR1 SQVTM, CDR2 ANQGSEA. V lost 0 bases, J lost 0 bases, and 10 bases stayed unmatched. The CDR3 consists of 17 residues. The chain joins TRBV29-1 to TRBJ2-7; TRBD2 aligns across 8 bases. This clonotype was sampled from a man aged 30-40 years with Graves' hyperthyroidism that later progressed to Graves' ophthalmopathy. The sample was blood. The chain's CDR3 is CSVEEWGRGASSYEQYF. As DNA, the CDR3 is TGCAGCGTTGAAGAGTGGGGGCGGGGGGCAAGCTCCTACGAGCAGTACTTC.